Below are 26 T cell receptor beta chains sequenced from a single sample in a study of cytomegalovirus exposure and HLA in healthy donors. The PCR ran on 60 Vbeta and 13 Jbeta primers. The table came from immunoSEQ multiplex PCR; TCRdb's copy has only in-frame clones and leaves some out. The sample has fewer than 140,000 clones, about two thirds seen once. Sequenced sample: PBMCs. These receptors all stem from a boy younger than 18 in good health and CMV-seronegative.

The chain combines TRBV14 with TRBJ2-3, with a weak D call TRBD1 (6 bases). Per germline, CDR1 SGHDN and CDR2 FVKESK. This CDR3 is 15 amino acids long. Between the trimmed V and J ends, which lost 4 bases and 2 bases, there was a span of 13 bases. The CDR3 coding sequence is TGTGCCAGCAGCCCGAGACAGGCCCACACAGATACGCAGTATTTT. It specifies CASSPRQAHTDTQYF.

This sequence joins TRBV28 and TRBJ1-4, with D maybe TRBD1 (5 bases). This CDR3 is 14 amino acids long. The V end lost 9 bases, the J end lost 4 bases, and 15 bases lay between the germline ends. Germline values: CDR1 MDHEN, CDR2 SYDVKM. For the CDR3, the DNA is TGTGCCAGTAAACCGGGGGGGATTAATGAAAAACTGTTTTTT. It codes for CASKPGGINEKLFF.

CDR3 protein: CASSQDFLAGETQYF. In DNA, the CDR3 is TGTGCCAGCAGCCAAGATTTCCTAGCGGGAGAGACCCAGTACTTC. This rearrangement joins TRBV4-2 to TRBJ2-5; 8 bases agree with TRBD2. Trimming cost V 0 bases and J 4 bases; bases outside gene matches: 4. Germline V gene data show CDR1 as LGHNA and CDR2 as YNFKEQ. The CDR3 is 15 residues long.

The chain has TRBV4-3 and TRBJ1-5; maybe TRBD1 (5 bases). The CDR3 loop spans 16 amino acids. V was pared by 0 bases and J by 5 bases, with 14 bases between. Germline V gene data show CDR1 as LGHNA and CDR2 as YSLEER. The CDR3 protein is CASSQDWRDPHQPQHF. CDR3 coding DNA: TGCGCCAGCAGCCAAGATTGGCGGGACCCGCATCAGCCCCAGCATTTT.

The chain uses TRBV2 and TRBJ2-2; weak D call: TRBD1 (6 bases). The CDR3 has 14 residues. Trimming pared 7 bases from V and 3 bases from J, leaving 12 bases between. Germline V lookup: CDR1 SNHLY, CDR2 FYNNEI. The CDR3 is CASMQGTYTGELFF. For the CDR3, the DNA is TGTGCCAGCATGCAGGGGACGTACACCGGGGAGCTGTTTTTT. The full variable domain, with the rest looked up from reference TRBV2 and TRBJ2-2, is EPEVTQTPSHQVTQMGQEVILRCVPISNHLYFYWYRQILGQKVEFLVSFYNNEISEKSEIFDDQFSVERPDGSNFTLKIRSTKLEDSAMYFCASMQGTYTGELFFGEGSRLTVL.

This clone was detected once. The rearrangement uses TRBV28 and TRBJ1-5; tentatively, D is TRBD1 (5 bases). Germline CDR1 MDHEN, CDR2 SYDVKM. The CDR3 totals 15 residues. Trimming cost V 9 bases and J 0 bases, with 15 bases left between them. CDR3 sequence: CASGTGGDSNQPQHF. For the CDR3, the DNA is TGTGCCAGTGGGACCGGGGGTGATAGCAATCAGCCCCAGCATTTT.

This clone was detected a few times. The chain uses TRBV6-1 and TRBJ1-5; a weak D match, TRBD1 (5 bases). V lost 8 bases to trimming and J lost 7 bases, with 15 bases between them. Germline CDR1 reads MNHNS; CDR2 reads SASEGT. The CDR3 extends over 13 amino acids. The CDR3 bases are TGTGCCAGCGGGGCGACAGTAGCCCAGCCCCAGCATTTT. It yields the protein CASGATVAQPQHF.

The chain has TRBV27 and TRBJ2-7, with 10 nucleotides matching TRBD2. CDR3 size: 16 residues. Germline V lookup: CDR1 MNHEY, CDR2 SMNVEV (reference sequence). Trimming at V came to 2 bases and at J to 3 bases, leaving 7 bases not matched to a gene. The CDR3 protein is CASSLGWTSGNYEQYF. The CDR3 nucleotides read TGTGCCAGCAGTTTAGGCTGGACTAGCGGAAACTACGAGCAGTACTTC.

This clone was counted a single time. The chain combines TRBV12-5 with TRBJ2-1; 7 nucleotides agree with TRBD2. This CDR3 contains 15 residues. With V trimmed by 2 bases and J by 5 bases, 6 bases remained unmatched. Per germline, CDR1 LGHNT and CDR2 FRNRAP. The CDR3 reads CASGLTPLANNEQFF. The CDR3 nucleotides are TGTGCTAGTGGTTTGACCCCACTAGCGAACAATGAGCAGTTCTTC.

The genes are TRBV9 and TRBJ2-7, with 9 bases fitting TRBD1. Germline V gene lookup returns CDR1 SGDLS and CDR2 YYNGEE. This CDR3 contains 14 residues. V lost 0 bases, J lost 2 bases, and 0 bases stayed unmatched. CDR3 in DNA: TGTGCCAGCAGCGTAGGGACAGGGGCCTACGAGCAGTACTTC. This encodes CASSVGTGAYEQYF.

This sequence joins TRBV5-1 and TRBJ2-5; 12 bases fit TRBD2. Germline V gene sequence: CDR1 SGHRS, CDR2 YFSETQ. The CDR3 has 15 residues. V gave up 2 bases and J gave up 4 bases; unmatched junction bases: 3. The CDR3 loop reads CASSFLAGGGETQYF. The CDR3 region has the DNA TGCGCCAGCAGCTTTCTAGCGGGAGGGGGAGAGACCCAGTACTTC.

This rearrangement joins TRBV11-3 to TRBJ2-5, with D maybe TRBD2 (5 bases). CDR1 and CDR2 (germline): SGHNT, YENEEA. Trimming pared 1 base from V and 5 bases from J, leaving 8 bases between. The CDR3 has 13 residues. CDR3 sequence (DNA): TGTGCCAGCAGCTTAGGAGCGGAGGAGACCCAGTACTTC. Its translation is CASSLGAEETQYF.

In this sample, this clone turned up a few times. In DNA, the CDR3 is TGTGCCAGCAGTTTGTCCAGGGTGGGAAATCAGCCCCAGCATTTT. Protein: CASSLSRVGNQPQHF. This chain uses TRBV6-5 with TRBJ1-5, with TRBD1 as a possible D gene (5 bases). Trimming removed 4 bases at V and 4 bases at J, with 14 bases between. The germline gives CDR1 MNHEY, CDR2 SVGAGI. The CDR3 is 15 residues long.

This chain uses TRBV6-1 with TRBJ2-7; 10 nucleotides line up with TRBD1. Germline V gene sequence: CDR1 MNHNS, CDR2 SASEGT. The CDR3 consists of 15 residues. J was trimmed by 5 bases and V by 4 bases; bases with no gene match: 8. The CDR3, as DNA: TGTGCCAGCAGTGTTCAGACAGGGGGCGGCGACGAGCAGTACTTC. Amino acid sequence: CASSVQTGGGDEQYF.

This chain connects TRBV6-4 to TRBJ2-7; D gene uncertain. Between the trimmed V and J ends, which lost 2 bases and 3 bases, there was a span of 5 bases. CDR1 is MRHNA, CDR2 SNTAGT, per germline. The CDR3 contains 12 residues. In DNA, the CDR3 is TGTGCCAGCAGTGACGGCATCTACGAGCAGTACTTC. It codes for CASSDGIYEQYF.

The chain recombines TRBV7-9 with TRBJ2-7; D gene unclear. V lost 5 bases, J lost 1 base, and 15 bases lay in between. Germline CDR1 is SEHNR and CDR2 is FQNEAQ (reference sequence). The CDR3 runs 15 residues. CDR3: CASSPPLYRSYEQYF. CDR3 sequence (DNA): TGTGCCAGCAGCCCACCCCTTTACAGATCCTACGAGCAGTACTTC.

This chain uses TRBV6-1 with TRBJ1-2, with D possibly matching TRBD1 (5 bases). Deletions cut 2 bases from V and 2 bases from J, with 12 bases between. The CDR3 loop spans 15 amino acids. CDR1 MNHNS and CDR2 SASEGT come from the germline V gene. The CDR3 loop is CASSETGGFNYGYTF. The CDR3 DNA sequence: TGTGCCAGCAGTGAAACCGGGGGATTCAACTATGGCTACACCTTC.

The V call is TRBV30, the J call TRBJ1-2; tentative D call: TRBD1 (6 bases). The CDR3 loop spans 15 amino acids. Germline V gene data show CDR1 as GTSNPN and CDR2 as SVGIG (reference sequence). The V end lost 8 bases, the J end lost 1 base, and 20 bases lay between the germline ends. In DNA, the CDR3 is TGTGCCGGAGTCCTTGGTGGACAGTATAACTATGGCTACACCTTC. Its translation: CAGVLGGQYNYGYTF. The whole variable domain, filled in from reference TRBV30 and TRBJ1-2, reads SQTIHQWPATLVQPVGSPLSLECTVEGTSNPNLYWYRQAAGRGLQLLFYSVGIGQISSEVPQNLSASRPQDRQFILSSKKLLLSDSGFYLCAGVLGGQYNYGYTFGSGTRLTVV.

V is TRBV7-3 and J is TRBJ2-1, with D possibly TRBD1 on 6 matching bases. Trimming cost V 5 bases and J 5 bases, with 16 bases left between them. This CDR3 is 15 amino acids long. CDR1 is SGHTA and CDR2 is FQGTGA in the germline V gene. DNA of the CDR3: TGTGCCAGCAGCCTACTTCAAAGGGGGAACAATGAGCAGTTCTTC. Its translation is CASSLLQRGNNEQFF. The variable domain in full, completed from reference TRBV7-3 and TRBJ2-1, reads GAGVSQTPSNKVTEKGKYVELRCDPISGHTALYWYRQSLGQGPEFLIYFQGTGAADDSGLPNDRFFAVRPEGSVSTLKIQRTERGDSAVYLCASSLLQRGNNEQFFGPGTRLTVL.

The V gene is TRBV4-3, the J gene TRBJ2-7, with no clear D. CDR3 length: 15 residues. With 0 bases removed from V and 4 bases from J, the gap between germline ends came to 13 bases. Germline V gene data show CDR1 as LGHNA and CDR2 as YSLEER. The CDR3 coding sequence is TGCGCCAGCAGCCAAGATTGGCCACGTCCTTACGAGCAGTACTTC. This gives the protein CASSQDWPRPYEQYF.

This clone has a single count. V usage is TRBV10-3 and J usage is TRBJ2-7, with 14 bases aligning to TRBD2. The CDR3 is made up of 18 amino acids. V was pared by 4 bases and J by 0 bases, with 8 bases of the junction left unmatched. Germline V gene sequence: CDR1 ENHRY, CDR2 SYGVKD. The CDR3 spells CAISGLAGGKGASYEQYF. CDR3 DNA sequence: TGTGCCATCAGTGGACTAGCGGGAGGGAAAGGGGCCTCCTACGAGCAGTACTTC.

V usage is TRBV15 and J usage is TRBJ1-5, with D possibly being TRBD1 (5 bases). V was clipped by 5 bases and J by 1 base, with 15 bases between them. The length of the CDR3 is 16 residues. Germline V gives CDR1 LNHNV, CDR2 YYDKDF (reference sequence). CDR3 DNA: TGTGCCACCAGCCCGAGGGGAGGGCAAAGCAATCAGCCCCAGCATTTT. This gives the protein CATSPRGGQSNQPQHF.

V is TRBV19 and J is TRBJ1-1; tentative D call: TRBD1 (5 bases). In germline, CDR1 is LNHDA, CDR2 SQIVND (reference sequence). The CDR3 sequence is 14 residues long. V was trimmed by 7 bases and J by 1 base, leaving 13 bases between them. The CDR3 bases are TGTGCCAGTAACCAACCCGGACAGAACACTGAAGCTTTCTTT. Translation: CASNQPGQNTEAFF.

As concerns this clone: The same CDR3 also results from other DNA sequences found in this sample. This chain's CDR3 is CASSSRRENTEAFF. For the CDR3, the DNA is TGTGCCAGCAGCTCTCGACGGGAGAACACTGAAGCTTTCTTT. The chain is built from TRBV5-6 and TRBJ1-1, with unresolved D. The CDR3 length is 14 residues. V lost 3 bases and J lost 1, with 10 bases in between. The V gene's germline CDR1 is SGHDT and CDR2 YYEEEE.

This clone was detected only once. The rearrangement joins TRBV6-5 to TRBJ1-2, with D unresolved. Germline lookup yields CDR1 MNHEY and CDR2 SVGAGI. Trimming took 2 bases from V and 1 from J, leaving 2 bases between them. The CDR3 is 12 residues long. CDR3 DNA sequence: TGTGCCAGCAGTTACCATAACTATGGCTACACCTTC. It codes for CASSYHNYGYTF.

There are a few counts of this clone. The rearrangement joins TRBV4-3 to TRBJ2-1; 12 positions agree with TRBD2. The V gene's germline CDR1 is LGHNA and CDR2 YSLEER. The CDR3 is 16 amino acids. V lost 1 base to trimming and J lost 6 bases; unmatched junction nucleotides: 4. Here the CDR3 DNA reads TGCGCCAGCAGCCAAGCGACTAGCGGGGGTGGCAATGAGCAGTTCTTC. Translating it yields CASSQATSGGGNEQFF.